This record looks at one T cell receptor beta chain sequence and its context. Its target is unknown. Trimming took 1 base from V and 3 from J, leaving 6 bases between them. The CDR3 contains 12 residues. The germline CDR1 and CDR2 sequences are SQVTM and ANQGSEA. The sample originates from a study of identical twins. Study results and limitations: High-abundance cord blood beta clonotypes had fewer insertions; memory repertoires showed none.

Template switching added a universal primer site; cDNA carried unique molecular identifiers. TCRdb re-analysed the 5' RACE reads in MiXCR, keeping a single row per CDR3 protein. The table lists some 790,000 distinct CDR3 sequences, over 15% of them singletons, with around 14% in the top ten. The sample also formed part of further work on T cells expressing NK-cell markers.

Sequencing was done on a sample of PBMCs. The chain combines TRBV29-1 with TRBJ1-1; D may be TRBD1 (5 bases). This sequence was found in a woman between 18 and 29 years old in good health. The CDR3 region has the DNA TGCAGCGTTGAAGGGGGGTACACTGAAGCTTTCTTT. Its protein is CSVEGGYTEAFF.